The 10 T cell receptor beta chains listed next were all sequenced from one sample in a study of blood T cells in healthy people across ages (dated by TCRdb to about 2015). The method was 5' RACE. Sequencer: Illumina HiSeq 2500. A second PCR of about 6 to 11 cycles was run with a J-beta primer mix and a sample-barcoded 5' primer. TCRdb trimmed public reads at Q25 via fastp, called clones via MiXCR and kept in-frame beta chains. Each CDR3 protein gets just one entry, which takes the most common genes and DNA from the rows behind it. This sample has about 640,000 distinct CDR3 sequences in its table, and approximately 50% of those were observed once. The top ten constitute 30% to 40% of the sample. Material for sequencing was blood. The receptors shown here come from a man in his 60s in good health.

In nucleotides, the CDR3 is TGTGCCAGCACCAGAGAGTTAGCGGGGGACCGTACTGCCCTGTACGAGCAGTACTTC. Its protein is CASTRELAGDRTALYEQYF. The rearrangement joins TRBV6-2 or TRBV6-3 to TRBJ2-7, with 9 bases that match TRBD2. Germline CDR1 MNHEY, CDR2 SVGEGT. There are 19 residues in the CDR3. V lost 7 bases and J lost 4; bases outside the gene matches: 23.

In DNA, the CDR3 is TGTGCCACCAGTGATTTGTACTATGGCTACACCTTC. It encodes CATSDLYYGYTF. V and J are TRBV24-1 and TRBJ1-2, with unresolved D. The CDR3 runs 12 residues. The ends were cut back, 0 bases at V and 3 bases at J, with 1 base in the middle. CDR1 is KGHDR, CDR2 SFDVKD, per germline.

The CDR3: CASSLPENQETQYF. CDR3 bases: TGCGCCAGCAGCTTACCGGAGAACCAAGAGACCCAGTACTTC. This chain links TRBV5-1 with TRBJ2-5; D is unresolved. CDR3 length: 14 residues. The germline V gene encodes CDR1 SGHRS and CDR2 YFSETQ. The germline V and J ends were trimmed by 2 bases and 0 bases, with 8 bases remaining between them.

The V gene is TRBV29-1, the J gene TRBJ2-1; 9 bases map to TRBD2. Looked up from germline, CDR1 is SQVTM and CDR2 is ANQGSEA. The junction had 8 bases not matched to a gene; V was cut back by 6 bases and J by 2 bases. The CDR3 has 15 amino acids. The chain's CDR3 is CSVRSGGLPYNEQFF. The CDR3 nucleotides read TGCAGCGTCCGTAGCGGGGGCCTACCCTACAATGAGCAGTTCTTC.

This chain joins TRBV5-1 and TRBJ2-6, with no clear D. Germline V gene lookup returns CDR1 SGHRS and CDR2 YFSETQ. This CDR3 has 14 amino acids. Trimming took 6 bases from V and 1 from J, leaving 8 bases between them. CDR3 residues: CASTVASGANVLTF. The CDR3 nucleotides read TGCGCCAGCACCGTGGCATCTGGGGCCAACGTCCTGACTTTC.

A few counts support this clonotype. DNA of the CDR3: TGTGCCAGCAGTAGCCCGTGGGCTAGCGGGGACAATGAGCAGTTCTTC. Its protein is CASSSPWASGDNEQFF. The chain employs TRBV6-5 and TRBJ2-1; 9 nucleotides agree with TRBD2. The V segment lost 5 bases and the J segment 5 bases; nucleotides outside the gene matches: 10. This CDR3 has 16 amino acids. CDR1 is MNHEY, CDR2 SVGAGI, per germline.

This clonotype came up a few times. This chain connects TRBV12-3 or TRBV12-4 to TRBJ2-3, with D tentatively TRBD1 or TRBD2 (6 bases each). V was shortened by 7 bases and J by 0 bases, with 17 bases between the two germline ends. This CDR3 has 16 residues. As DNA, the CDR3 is TGTGCCAGCAACTCCGGGGAAGGGGGGAGCACAGATACGCAGTATTTT. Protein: CASNSGEGGSTDTQYF.

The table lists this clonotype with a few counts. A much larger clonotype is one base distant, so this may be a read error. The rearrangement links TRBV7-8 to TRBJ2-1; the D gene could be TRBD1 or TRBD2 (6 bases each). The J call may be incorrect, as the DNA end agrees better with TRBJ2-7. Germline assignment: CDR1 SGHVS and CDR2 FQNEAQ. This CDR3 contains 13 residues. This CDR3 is CASSIGGYNEQYF. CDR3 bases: TGTGCCAGCAGCATAGGGGGGTACAATGAGCAGTACTTC.

Here the CDR3 reads CASTPGQLYGYTF. Here the CDR3 DNA reads TGTGCCAGCACCCCAGGACAGCTATATGGCTACACCTTC. This rearrangement joins TRBV28 to TRBJ1-2, with D tentatively TRBD1 (6 bases). CDR3 length: 13 amino acids. Germline CDR1 MDHEN, CDR2 SYDVKM. The V end lost 7 bases, the J end lost 5 bases, and 14 bases lay between the germline ends.

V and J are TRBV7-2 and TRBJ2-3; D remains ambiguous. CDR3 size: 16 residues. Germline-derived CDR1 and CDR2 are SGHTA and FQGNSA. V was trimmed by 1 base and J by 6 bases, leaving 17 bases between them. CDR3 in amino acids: CASSLGGSPPDDTQYF. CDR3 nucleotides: TGTGCCAGCAGCTTAGGTGGCAGCCCGCCGGATGATACGCAGTATTTT. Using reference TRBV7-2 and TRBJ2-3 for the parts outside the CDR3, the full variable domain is GAGVSQSPSNKVTEKGKDVELRCDPISGHTALYWYRQSLGQGLEFLIYFQGNSAPDKSGLPSDRFSAERTGGSVSTLTIQRTQQEDSAVYLCASSLGGSPPDDTQYFGPGTRLTVL.